Listed here is a single TCR beta chain. These data originate in a study of T cell changes during pregnancy in multiple sclerosis. Measured with immunoSEQ multiplex PCR; TCRdb has only the in-frame clones, and not every one. There are under 130,000 clones in the sample; roughly 92% occur only once, and about 0.93% lies in the top ten. J gave up 8 bases and V 4 bases, and 12 bases lay outside the gene matches. This CDR3 is 15 amino acids long. CDR1 and CDR2 (germline): SGDLS, YYNGEE. The origin of this receptor is a female donor with multiple sclerosis, enrolled in a pregnancy study. This material consisted of peripheral blood, taken after pregnancy. The chain recombines TRBV9 with TRBJ2-1; 7 nucleotides align to TRBD2. The CDR3 DNA reads as TGTGCCAGCAGCTTATGGACTAGTGGTCTCGATGAGCAGTTCTTC. Translating gives CASSLWTSGLDEQFF. Filled out from reference TRBV9 and TRBJ2-1, the complete variable domain reads DSGVTQTPKHLITATGQRVTLRCSPRSGDLSVYWYQQSLDQGLQFLIQYYNGEERAKGNILERFSAQQFPDLHSELNLSSLELGDSALYFCASSLWTSGLDEQFFGPGTRLTVL.